Listed here is a single TCR beta chain. The record originates from a study of blood T cell repertoires in COVID-19. Study in general: Acute and convalescent COVID-19 specimens originated in the United States, Italy and Spain.

The CDR3 sequence is 13 residues long. V lost 5 bases, J lost 8 bases, and 15 bases lay in between. The germline V gene has CDR1 MNHEY and CDR2 SVGAGI. Authors' methods: Amplification of reference gene primers provided the estimated nucleated cell counts. Only in-frame clones appear in the TCRdb table, and some are missing; sequencing was by immunoSEQ multiplex PCR. V, J and clone size are those of that table, while D and trimming were read from the DNA. The sample gives about 200,000 clones, 85% of which show up once; around a sixth is in the top ten. Cohort 3 recovery required two negative PCRs, clearance, or symptom resolution.

The rearrangement joins TRBV6-5 to TRBJ1-2; D might be TRBD1 (6 bases). The sequenced sample was PBMCs or T cells enriched from blood (not recorded which). This sequence was found in a man aged 35 to 55 who had recovered from COVID-19. The CDR3 sequence: CASSLGGGGGYTF. The CDR3 DNA sequence: TGTGCCAGCAGTCTTGGGGGCGGTGGGGGCTACACCTTC.